What follows are 10 T cell receptor beta chains derived from one specimen sequenced in a study of T-cell reconstitution after alpha-beta-depleted transplantation in children. Unique molecular identifiers were used in preparing the TCRbeta library. TCRdb reprocessed the PCR reads with MiXCR, giving one entry per CDR3 protein. The data contain approximately 500,000 distinct CDR3 sequences, 10% to 13% of them singletons. Here the sequenced sample was PBMCs, taken before TCRalphabeta/CD19-depleted stem cell transplant. These receptors came from a child aged 2 to 10 with inherited bone marrow failure, due to receive a stem cell transplant.

There are many counts of this clonotype. J is TRBJ2-1 and V is TRBV4-3, with 13 bases aligning to TRBD2. Germline V lookup: CDR1 LGHNA, CDR2 YSLEER. Trimming cost V 3 bases and J 10 bases; bases outside gene matches: 12. The CDR3 is 17 amino acids. The CDR3 DNA is TGCGCCAGCAGCCAGGAACCTGGACTAGCGGGAGCAGAGGAGCAGTTCTTC. Its protein is CASSQEPGLAGAEEQFF.

The rearrangement uses TRBV27 and TRBJ2-7, with D possibly TRBD1 on 6 matching bases. Trimming removed 5 bases from V and 5 bases from J, with 16 bases in between. From germline, CDR1 is MNHEY and CDR2 SMNVEV (reference sequence). The CDR3 totals 14 residues. The CDR3 nucleotides are TGTGCCAGCAGTCTAGGGGGATTCCCGGACGAGCAGTACTTC. Protein: CASSLGGFPDEQYF.

This chain connects TRBV6-5 to TRBJ2-5; D might be TRBD1 or TRBD2, each matching 6 bases. Germline-derived CDR1 and CDR2 are MNHEY and SVGAGI. The V and J ends lost 0 bases and 4 bases respectively, with 15 bases between them. The CDR3 contains 16 residues. CDR3 nucleotides: TGTGCCAGCAGTTACTCGATCGGGGGCCTAGTAGAGACCCAGTACTTC. Encoded protein: CASSYSIGGLVETQYF.

The chain uses TRBV29-1 and TRBJ2-7, with TRBD2 matching over 13 bases. Per the germline V gene, CDR1 is SQVTM and CDR2 is ANQGSEA. The J segment lost 1 base and the V segment lost 5 bases, leaving 2 bases of the junction unmatched. This CDR3 has 14 residues. The CDR3 DNA is TGCAGCGTTCGGGGACTAGCGGGGTCCTACGAGCAGTACTTC. This sequence encodes CSVRGLAGSYEQYF.

The chain uses TRBV7-2 and TRBJ2-7, with D maybe TRBD2 (5 bases). The CDR3 totals 13 residues. CDR1 is SGHTA, CDR2 FQGNSA, per germline. Trimming removed 5 bases from V and 7 bases from J, with 15 bases in between. CDR3 residues: CASSPQPGDEQYF. CDR3 nucleotides: TGTGCCAGCAGCCCTCAACCCGGGGATGAGCAGTACTTC. Full variable domain (rest looked up from reference TRBV7-2 and TRBJ2-7): GAGVSQSPSNKVTEKGKDVELRCDPISGHTALYWYRQSLGQGLEFLIYFQGNSAPDKSGLPSDRFSAERTGGSVSTLTIQRTQQEDSAVYLCASSPQPGDEQYFGPGTRLTVT.

This clonotype was detected many times. This sequence joins TRBV27 and TRBJ2-7; TRBD2 might be the D (6 bases). The V gene's germline CDR1 is MNHEY and CDR2 SMNVEV (reference sequence). This CDR3 is built from 13 residues. V was shortened by 3 bases and J by 5 bases, with 11 bases between the two germline ends. CDR3 loop: CASSLASVHEQYF. CDR3 DNA sequence: TGTGCCAGCAGTTTGGCTAGCGTACACGAGCAGTACTTC.

This clonotype showed up many times. The J gene is TRBJ2-1, the V gene TRBV29-1; D could derive from TRBD1 or TRBD2 (6 bases each). Trimming stripped 7 bases from V and 1 base from J, with 17 bases between. Germline assignment: CDR1 SQVTM and CDR2 ANQGSEA. The CDR3 extends over 15 amino acids. Here the CDR3 reads CSAGGGVLSYNEQFF. CDR3 DNA: TGCAGCGCTGGAGGGGGAGTTCTGTCCTACAATGAGCAGTTCTTC.

This clonotype was counted ten times or more. The chain joins TRBV29-1 to TRBJ2-2; the match to TRBD2 covers 9 bases. This CDR3 contains 15 residues. The J segment lost 7 bases and the V segment lost 7 bases, leaving 13 bases of the junction unmatched. CDR1 is SQVTM and CDR2 is ANQGSEA in the germline V gene. The CDR3 DNA is TGCAGCGCGGGCCGGGCTAGCGGGACTGTCGGGGAGCTGTTTTTT. Its protein product is CSAGRASGTVGELFF.

In this sample, this clonotype turned up many times. The J gene is TRBJ1-1, the V gene TRBV29-1; D ambiguous. V lost 0 bases, J lost 3 bases, and 11 bases lay in between. The length of the CDR3 is 14 residues. The V gene's germline CDR1 is SQVTM and CDR2 ANQGSEA. CDR3 sequence (DNA): TGCAGCGTTGAAGATCGTACCGAACACACTGAAGCTTTCTTT. Translation: CSVEDRTEHTEAFF.

V and J are TRBV7-9 and TRBJ1-1, with D perhaps matching TRBD1 (5 bases). Trimming stripped 1 base from V and 4 bases from J, with 13 bases between. The germline gives CDR1 SEHNR, CDR2 FQNEAQ (reference sequence). The CDR3 contains 15 residues. This CDR3 is CASSLGEGDSTEAFF. The CDR3 region has the DNA TGTGCCAGCAGCTTAGGAGAAGGGGATAGCACTGAAGCTTTCTTT.